A selection of T cell receptor beta chains follows, all from one sample in a study of T cell repertoires in cytomegalovirus infection. In TCRdb, the reads were re-called with MiXCR into one record per CDR3 protein. The table records almost 550,000 distinct CDR3 sequences, about 15% of them present only once. Input material: CD8+ T cells from PBMCs. These receptor sequences come from a human donor in good health (CMV status not recorded). Some clones in this sample may be carry-over from other donors' samples. Both conserved end residues are part of each CDR3. D genes are given only for firm matches. Size is omitted from some rows. Given values are once, few, many or a class for expanded clones.

13 TRBJ2-1 few TRBV10-3 . TGTGCCATCAGTGAGTCGGAGGGTGATGAGCAGTTCTTC CAISESEGDEQFF
14 TRBJ1-2 few TRBV25-1 . TGTGCCAGCAGTGAACCGTATCAAATTAAGGGCTACACCTTC CASSEPYQIKGYTF
17 TRBJ2-1 . TRBV19 . TGTGCCAGTAGCACAACTAGGGGGGAAGACTCCTACAATGAGCAGTTCTTC CASSTTRGEDSYNEQFF
14 TRBJ2-7 . TRBV28 . TGTGCCAGCAGCGAGGTCGGCAGATCCTACGAGCAGTACTTC CASSEVGRSYEQYF
10 TRBJ2-7 few TRBV20-1 . TGCAGCACACTAGACTACGAGCAGTACTTC CSTLDYEQYF
14 TRBJ1-2 many TRBV12-5 . TGTGCTAGTGACTCCCCGGCGGACCCTTATGGCTACACCTTC CASDSPADPYGYTF
17 TRBJ1-2 few TRBV4-1 . TGCGCCAGCAGCCCTCCCCTTAGGACCCCATCGGACTATGGCTACACCTTC CASSPPLRTPSDYGYTF
13 TRBJ2-1 few TRBV29-1 TRBD1 TGCAGCGCACCCGGGACAGGGCACAATGAGCAGTTCTTC CSAPGTGHNEQFF
14 TRBJ1-3 few TRBV28 . TGTGCCAGCAGTTTACCTCCCTCTGGAAACACCATATATTTT CASSLPPSGNTIYF
16 TRBJ2-3 . TRBV4-1 TRBD2 TGCGCCAGCAGCCCCCAGGGGCGGGGGGGCCGGGATACGCAGTATTTT CASSPQGRGGRDTQYF
15 TRBJ2-3 many TRBV4-1 . TGCGCCAGCAGCCAAGCGCGGGGTCGCACAGATACGCAGTATTTT CASSQARGRTDTQYF
14 TRBJ2-7 . TRBV20-1 . TGCAGTGCTAGGGACGGATCCCCGACCTACGAGCAGTACTTC CSARDGSPTYEQYF
16 TRBJ2-1 . TRBV6-5 . TGTGCCAGCAGTTACAGTACGGGAAGCTCCTACAATGAGCAGTTCTTC CASSYSTGSSYNEQFF
15 TRBJ2-1 many TRBV12-3/TRBV12-4 . TGTGCCAGCTCTCTGGGGATGGGACTTGGGGTTGAGCAGTTCTTC CASSLGMGLGVEQFF
15 TRBJ2-5 few TRBV24-1 TRBD1 TGTGCCACCAGTGATCGGACAGGGATCGGAGAGACCCAGTACTTC CATSDRTGIGETQYF
17 TRBJ2-5 many TRBV11-1 TRBD1 TGTGCCAGCAGCCTAACAGGGGGCGCGGTCCACCAAGAGACCCAGTACTTC CASSLTGGAVHQETQYF
11 TRBJ2-4 many TRBV2 TRBD1 TGTGCCAGCATCTTAGGACAGGTTGGGTACTTC CASILGQVGYF
16 TRBJ2-1 . TRBV10-3 TRBD2 TGTGCAATCAGAACTAGCGGGAGGGCCCCCTACAATGAGCCGTTCTTC CAIRTSGRAPYNEPFF
14 TRBJ1-2 . TRBV7-2 . TGTGCAAGCAGCTTAGAGTGTAAAGCCTATGGCTCCACCTTC CASSLECKAYGSTF
13 TRBJ1-1 . TRBV3-1 . TGTGCCAGCAGCCAAGTACGGGACACTGAAGCTTTCTTT CASSQVRDTEAFF
14 TRBJ2-7 . TRBV27 TRBD1 TGTGCCAGCAGTTCCGGGGACAGCACCTACGAGCAGTACTTC CASSSGDSTYEQYF
15 TRBJ2-2 many TRBV27 TRBD1 TGTGCCAGCAGTTTATGGACAGGGGGCACCGGGGAGCTGTTTTTT CASSLWTGGTGELFF
13 TRBJ1-1 few TRBV7-9 . TGTGCCAGCAGCTTAAAGGGTTTTCCTGAAGCTTTCTTT CASSLKGFPEAFF
14 TRBJ2-1 many TRBV7-6 TRBD2 TGTGCCAGCAGCTTAGAGGGGGGGACTAGCGTTCTGTTCTTC CASSLEGGTSVLFF
14 TRBJ2-5 few TRBV7-9 . TGTGCCAGCAGCCCCGGACATCCTCAAGAGACCCAGTACTTC CASSPGHPQETQYF
13 TRBJ1-1 many TRBV7-8 . TGTGCCAGCAGAGGGATTTTGAACACTGAAGCTTTCTTT CASRGILNTEAFF
18 TRBJ1-4 . TRBV11-2 . TGTGCCAGCAGCTTCTGGGCCAGGGATAGTTCAACTAATGAAAAACTGTTTTTT CASSFWARDSSTNEKLFF
16 TRBJ1-2 many TRBV7-8 . TGTGCCAGCAGCTTAAACCGCGCACCAATTAACTATGGCTACACCTTC CASSLNRAPINYGYTF
17 TRBJ2-6 few TRBV11-3 . TGTGCCAGCAGCCCGGGGGCTAGCGAGTCTGGGGCCAACGTCCTGACTTTC CASSPGASESGANVLTF
15 TRBJ2-7 . TRBV20-1 TRBD1 TGCAGTGCATCGTGGGGGGACAGGAGCTCCTACGAGCAGTACTTC CSASWGDRSSYEQYF
15 TRBJ2-3 many TRBV7-9 . TGTGCCAGCAGCGCCCCGGGACTCAACACAGATACGCAGTATTTT CASSAPGLNTDTQYF
14 TRBJ1-1 few TRBV6-5 TRBD1 TGTGCCAGCAGTATGGGGACAGGGGAAACTGAAGCTTTCTTT CASSMGTGETEAFF
17 TRBJ2-2 many TRBV7-8 TRBD2 TGTGCCAGCAGCCTAGTATTAGCGGGAGGGCCAACCGGGGAGCTGTTTTTT CASSLVLAGGPTGELFF
14 TRBJ2-1 . TRBV29-1 TRBD2 TGCAGCGTTGTGGGACTAGCGGGAGTCAATGAGCAGTTCTTC CSVVGLAGVNEQFF
19 TRBJ2-3 few TRBV3-1 TRBD2 TGTGCCAGCAGCCAAGGGGCGGGACTAGTCCGACGAGGCACAGATACGCAGTATTTT CASSQGAGLVRRGTDTQYF
19 TRBJ2-1 many TRBV6-6 TRBD2 TGTGCCAGCAGTTACTCAGGACTAGCGGGATACCGCTCCTACAATGAGCAGTTCTTC CASSYSGLAGYRSYNEQFF
15 TRBJ1-2 . TRBV20-1 . TGCAGTGCTAGCGAGCGGGGGGAGATAAACTATGGCTACACCTTC CSASERGEINYGYTF
17 TRBJ2-1 many TRBV7-2 TRBD2 TGTGCCAGCAGCTCGGACCGGACTAGCGGGTATTACAATGAGCAGTTCTTC CASSSDRTSGYYNEQFF
17 TRBJ2-7 many TRBV6-1 TRBD1 TGTGCCAGCAGTGACCATACTGGGACAGGGGTCTTGTACGAGCAGTACTTC CASSDHTGTGVLYEQYF
14 TRBJ1-1 many TRBV11-2 . TGTGCCAGCAGCTTAGTAGTCCGGGGGACTGAAGCTTTCTTT CASSLVVRGTEAFF
13 TRBJ2-7 . TRBV28 . TGTGCCACCTCCCCGGGGGCTTCCTACGAGCAGTACTTC CATSPGASYEQYF
19 TRBJ2-1 many TRBV7-9 . TGTGCCAGCAGCCCCGGAGGGGAAGGACCCAATACCTCCTACAATGAGCAGTTCTTC CASSPGGEGPNTSYNEQFF
9 TRBJ2-5 many TRBV28 . TGTGCCGCGCAAGAGACCCAGTACTTC CAAQETQYF
15 TRBJ2-7 . TRBV5-6 . TGTGCCAGCAGCCCGACGCAGGGGCCCTCCTACGAGCAGTACTTC CASSPTQGPSYEQYF